In its sample, the clone carrying this T cell receptor beta chain was seen once. This sample was taken from a study of somatic mutations in cytotoxic T cells in rheumatoid arthritis. The repertoire was sequenced with immunoSEQ multiplex PCR; TCRdb's copy has only in-frame clones and lacks some. The data contain about 25,000 clones, about 80% of them seen just once; the ten biggest clones take up around 5.1%. CDR3 length equals 13 residues. V lost 6 bases and J lost 8; bases outside the gene matches: 5. The germline CDR1 and CDR2 sequences are MNHNS and SASEGT. V usage is TRBV6-1 and J usage is TRBJ2-1; 9 nucleotides line up with TRBD2. Sequenced material: CD8+ T cells sorted from blood. The sequence derives from a man aged 45-65 years in good health. The CDR3 DNA sequence: TGTGCCAGCAGGGTAGCGGGAGAAGATGAGCAGTTCTTC. Translated, it gives CASRVAGEDEQFF.